The 13 T cell receptor beta chains in this list originate from one sample, sequenced in a study of blood T cells in healthy people across ages. A second PCR of 7 to 11 cycles used a sample-barcoded 5' primer and a J-beta primer mix. TCRdb used MiXCR to reprocess the 5' RACE reads, holding one entry per CDR3 protein. This table has roughly 1.5 million distinct CDR3 sequences, roughly 43% appearing once. Sequenced: blood. Receptors were obtained from a woman between 18 and 29 years old in good health.

The chain has TRBV18 and TRBJ1-2; TRBD1 agrees at 8 bases. Germline-derived CDR1 and CDR2 are KGHSH and LQKENI. Germline trimming cut 2 bases from V and 5 bases from J; bases unmatched to any gene: 7. The CDR3 length is 15 residues. CDR3 nucleotides: TGTGCCAGCTCACCAACGGCCGGGACAGGATATGGCTACACCTTC. This codes for CASSPTAGTGYGYTF.

This clonotype showed up just a few times. This chain connects TRBV29-1 to TRBJ1-2; D is perhaps TRBD1 (6 bases). The CDR3 sequence is 13 residues long. Germline loops: CDR1 SQVTM, CDR2 ANQGSEA. The germline V and J ends were trimmed by 6 bases and 4 bases, with 15 bases remaining between them. The CDR3 coding sequence is TGCAGCGTGCTACAGGGCAGTAGCTATGGCTACACCTTC. The encoded protein is CSVLQGSSYGYTF.

The chain joins TRBV28 to TRBJ2-7, with D tentatively TRBD1 (5 bases). The CDR3 spans 12 residues. Deletions cut 7 bases from V and 2 bases from J, with 9 bases between. CDR1 and CDR2 from the germline V gene are MDHEN and SYDVKM. This CDR3 is CASMDTAYEQYF. For the CDR3, the DNA is TGTGCCAGCATGGACACCGCCTACGAGCAGTACTTC.

The CDR3 nucleotides are TGTGCCAGCAGCTTAGACTCCCGACCCCAGCATTTT. This sequence encodes CASSLDSRPQHF. The rearrangement joins TRBV7-2 to TRBJ1-5; D is unresolved. The CDR3 spans 12 residues. Germline CDR1 is SGHTA and CDR2 is FQGNSA. The V end was cut by 1 base, the J end by 10 bases, with 8 bases between.

This rearrangement joins TRBV13 to TRBJ2-3, with D perhaps matching TRBD1 (6 bases). The germline CDR1 and CDR2 sequences are PRHDT and FYEKMQ (reference sequence). With 4 bases removed from V and 8 bases from J, the gap between germline ends came to 10 bases. The CDR3 extends over 12 amino acids. In nucleotides, the CDR3 is TGTGCCAGCAGCTCCCAGGGGTTTACGCAGTATTTT. Translation: CASSSQGFTQYF.

The chain links TRBV20-1 to TRBJ2-7, with 7 bases identical to TRBD1. J lost 1 base, V lost 3 bases, and 6 bases had no gene match. Germline lookup yields CDR1 DFQATT and CDR2 SNEGSKA (reference sequence). This CDR3 contains 14 residues. CDR3 amino acids: CSASARGFSYEQYF. The CDR3 DNA is TGCAGTGCTAGTGCCAGGGGGTTTTCCTACGAGCAGTACTTC.

The rearrangement links TRBV20-1 to TRBJ1-6, with 8 bases aligning to TRBD1. This CDR3 is built from 15 residues. Germline V gene sequence: CDR1 DFQATT, CDR2 SNEGSKA (reference sequence). The ends lost 1 base at V and 5 bases at J; junction bases unmatched: 4. This CDR3 reads CSARGGQADNSPLHF. The CDR3 DNA is TGCAGTGCTAGAGGGGGACAGGCCGATAATTCACCCCTCCACTTT.

The chain has TRBV7-9 and TRBJ1-1; D is undetermined. Germline CDR1 SEHNR, CDR2 FQNEAQ (reference sequence). CDR3 size: 14 residues. V lost 2 bases and J lost 2, with 9 bases in between. CDR3 sequence: CASSLTQVNTEAFF. CDR3 DNA sequence: TGTGCCAGCAGCTTAACTCAGGTTAACACTGAAGCTTTCTTT.

This chain uses TRBV6-1 with TRBJ1-2; perhaps TRBD1 as D (6 bases). This CDR3 has 15 residues. V dropped 6 bases and J dropped 4 bases, with 18 bases sitting between them. CDR1 and CDR2 (germline): MNHNS, SASEGT. The CDR3 spells CASSRGAGAPYGYTF. Written as DNA, the CDR3 is TGTGCCAGCAGCCGGGGGGCAGGGGCCCCCTATGGCTACACCTTC.

Concerning this clonotype itself: One end of the junction is discordant with germline, which a read error may explain. This sequence joins TRBV27 and TRBJ2-1; a possible D gene is TRBD2 (5 bases). CDR1 and CDR2 (germline): MNHEY, SMNVEV (reference sequence). This CDR3 is built from 15 residues. The CDR3 sequence is CASSLKLVAGNEQLF. Here the CDR3 DNA reads TGTGCCAGCAGTTTGAAACTAGTGGCCGGAAATGAGCAGCTCTTC.

This clonotype was seen more than once but under ten times. The chain joins TRBV6-5 to TRBJ2-5; a weak D match, TRBD1 (6 bases). CDR1 is MNHEY, CDR2 SVGAGI, per germline. The CDR3 is 12 residues long. Trimming removed 5 bases from V and 11 bases from J, with 15 bases in between. The CDR3 DNA sequence: TGTGCCAGCAGTAGAACAGGGTGTGAGCAGTACTTC. Translated: CASSRTGCEQYF.

Concerning this clonotype itself: It may be a read error: a sequence one base away is much more abundant. This chain's CDR3 is CRGESTDTQYF. CDR3 sequence (DNA): TGCAGAGGAGAAAGCACAGATACGCAGTATTTT. This chain links TRBV20-1 with TRBJ2-3; D is ambiguous. CDR1 is DFQATT, CDR2 SNEGSKA, per germline (reference sequence). The CDR3 is 11 residues long.

J is TRBJ2-3 and V is TRBV9; 11 bases are a match to TRBD2. The CDR3 runs 18 residues. CDR1 and CDR2 (germline): SGDLS, YYNGEE. After removal of 0 bases from V and 3 bases from J, the junction contained 9 bases not matched to a gene. The DNA for the CDR3 is TGTGCCAGCAGCGTAGTTGGGATAGCGGGAGGGCCAACAGATACGCAGTATTTT. Amino acids: CASSVVGIAGGPTDTQYF. Filled out from reference TRBV9 and TRBJ2-3, the complete variable domain reads DSGVTQTPKHLITATGQRVTLRCSPRSGDLSVYWYQQSLDQGLQFLIQYYNGEERAKGNILERFSAQQFPDLHSELNLSSLELGDSALYFCASSVVGIAGGPTDTQYFGPGTRLTVL.